Shown below are 18 T cell receptor beta chains from a single sample sequenced in a study of shared clonotypes between healthy human individuals. The protocol was immunoSEQ multiplex PCR, while the TCRdb copy is restricted to in-frame clones and leaves out a portion. The data show about 680,000 clones, about 80% seen once. Sequenced: memory CD4+ T cells sorted from blood. Subset reported: CD45RA-negative fraction. These TCRs come from a woman aged 30 to 39 in good health.

CDR3 in DNA: TGTGCCAGCAGTGGCCCTACAGGGGGCTTAATCGACGGTCAGCCCCAGCATTTT. Encoded protein: CASSGPTGGLIDGQPQHF. This chain connects TRBV6-1 to TRBJ1-5; the match to TRBD1 covers 9 bases. Germline assignment: CDR1 MNHNS and CDR2 SASEGT. Trimming at V came to 4 bases and at J to 6 bases, leaving 16 bases not matched to a gene. The CDR3 runs 18 residues.

J is TRBJ2-1 and V is TRBV11-2, with 12 bases fitting TRBD2. This CDR3 contains 17 residues. The germline V gene encodes CDR1 SGHAT and CDR2 FQNNGV. Trimming took 5 bases from V and 5 from J; bases not matched to a gene: 10. The CDR3 DNA is TGTGCCAGCAGCAAACAGCTGACTAGCGGGAGTCACAATGAGCAGTTCTTC. It yields the protein CASSKQLTSGSHNEQFF.

V is TRBV7-6 and J is TRBJ2-3; D might be TRBD2 (6 bases). Deletions cut 0 bases from V and 5 bases from J, with 12 bases between. The CDR3 length is 15 residues. Germline CDR1 SGHVS, CDR2 FNYEAQ. The CDR3 nucleotides are TGTGCCAGCAGCTTAGCCGGGAGAAGGGAAGATACGCAGTATTTT. Amino acids: CASSLAGRREDTQYF. The full variable domain, with the rest looked up from reference TRBV7-6 and TRBJ2-3, is GAGVSQSPRYKVTKRGQDVALRCDPISGHVSLYWYRQALGQGPEFLTYFNYEAQQDKSGLPNDRFSAERPEGSISTLTIQRTEQRDSAMYRCASSLAGRREDTQYFGPGTRLTVL.

The rearrangement uses TRBV10-2 and TRBJ2-4, with D possibly being TRBD2 (5 bases). CDR3 size: 13 residues. V was cut by 0 bases and J by 13 bases, with 13 bases left in between. Germline CDR1 reads WSHSY; CDR2 reads SAAADI. The CDR3: CASSESAQLGQYF. The CDR3 bases are TGCGCCAGCAGTGAGTCAGCCCAACTAGGGCAGTACTTC.

V and J are TRBV25-1 and TRBJ2-7; TRBD2 matches at 10 bases. This CDR3 comprises 14 residues. With V trimmed by 6 bases and J by 1 base, 3 bases remained unmatched. From germline, CDR1 is MGHDK and CDR2 SYGVNS. DNA of the CDR3: TGTGCCAGCAGCTTAGCGGGGGGATCCTACGAGCAGTACTTC. It specifies CASSLAGGSYEQYF.

The chain carries TRBV5-6 and TRBJ2-7; 7 bases agree with TRBD2. CDR3 length: 13 amino acids. The J segment lost 4 bases and the V segment lost 3 bases, leaving 4 bases of the junction unmatched. CDR1 and CDR2 (germline): SGHDT, YYEEEE. In nucleotides, the CDR3 is TGTGCCAGCAGCTCTCGCGGGAGTTACGAGCAGTACTTC. Its translation is CASSSRGSYEQYF.

The CDR3 sequence: CASSLKGVANQPQHF. The CDR3 DNA is TGTGCCAGCAGCTTGAAAGGGGTGGCCAATCAGCCCCAGCATTTT. This chain links TRBV5-6 with TRBJ1-5, with D maybe TRBD1 (5 bases). V was clipped by 1 base and J by 3 bases, with 11 bases between them. The CDR3 is made up of 15 amino acids. Germline assignment: CDR1 SGHDT and CDR2 YYEEEE. Full variable domain (missing parts from reference TRBV5-6 and TRBJ1-5): DAGVTQSPTHLIKTRGQQVTLRCSPKSGHDTVSWYQQALGQGPQFIFQYYEEEERQRGNFPDRFSGHQFPNYSSELNVNALLLGDSALYLCASSLKGVANQPQHFGDGTRLSIL.

The V and J genes are TRBV11-1 and TRBJ2-2; D ambiguous. V gave up 4 bases and J gave up 7 bases, with 13 bases separating them. Germline V lookup: CDR1 SGHAT, CDR2 FQDESV (reference sequence). This CDR3 is built from 14 residues. The CDR3 spells CASSSPRLNGELFF. CDR3 coding DNA: TGTGCCAGCAGCTCTCCTAGGCTGAACGGGGAGCTGTTTTTT.

The chain recombines TRBV7-8 with TRBJ1-1; TRBD1 is a possible D gene (5 bases). CDR3 length equals 15 residues. Germline V gene lookup returns CDR1 SGHVS and CDR2 FQNEAQ. The V gene lost 1 base and the J gene lost 7 bases, with 16 bases spanning the gap. The DNA for the CDR3 is TGTGCCAGCAGCTTAGAAAGGGCCAGGGTGCATGAAGCTTTCTTT. This encodes CASSLERARVHEAFF. The full variable domain, rest sourced from reference TRBV7-8 and TRBJ1-1, is GAGVSQSPRYKVAKRGQDVALRCDPISGHVSLFWYQQALGQGPEFLTYFQNEAQLDKSGLPSDRFFAERPEGSVSTLKIQRTQQEDSAVYLCASSLERARVHEAFFGQGTRLTVV.

This clone appeared a few times. This chain connects TRBV6-1 to TRBJ2-2; D perhaps matches TRBD1 (6 bases). Looked up from germline, CDR1 is MNHNS and CDR2 is SASEGT. V lost 6 bases and J lost 5, with 13 bases in between. The CDR3 covers 14 residues. The chain's CDR3 is CASRSTGGTGELFF. The CDR3 DNA reads as TGTGCCAGCAGATCGACAGGTGGGACCGGGGAGCTGTTTTTT.

Only a few counts were recorded for this clone. The V gene is TRBV11-2, the J gene TRBJ2-7; 16 bases agree with TRBD2. CDR3 length: 15 residues. The trim removed 5 bases at V and 11 bases at J, leaving 9 bases unmatched. CDR1 SGHAT and CDR2 FQNNGV come from the germline V gene. CDR3: CASSLGLAGGRGEYF. Here the CDR3 DNA reads TGTGCCAGCAGCCTGGGACTAGCGGGAGGGAGAGGGGAGTACTTC.

CDR3 sequence (DNA): TGTGCCAGCAGTTCCGGGGGGAGAGGTATGGACACCATATATTTT. Translated, it gives CASSSGGRGMDTIYF. This chain uses TRBV28 with TRBJ1-3; D possibly corresponds to TRBD1 (5 bases). V gave up 4 bases and J gave up 8 bases, with 18 bases separating them. The germline V gene has CDR1 MDHEN and CDR2 SYDVKM. The CDR3 has 15 amino acids.

This chain connects TRBV2 to TRBJ2-4, with D hard to call. Trimming cost V 2 bases and J 0 bases, with 8 bases left between them. The CDR3 is made up of 15 amino acids. Germline CDR1 SNHLY, CDR2 FYNNEI. The CDR3 loop reads CASSERQVAKNIQYF. Here the CDR3 DNA reads TGTGCCAGCAGTGAACGCCAAGTAGCCAAAAACATTCAGTACTTC.

This clone was recorded many times. The gene calls are TRBV7-2 and TRBJ2-7; unclear D gene. This CDR3 has 11 amino acids. V gave up 9 bases and J gave up 2 bases, with 8 bases separating them. Germline CDR1 and CDR2: SGHTA and FQGNSA. In DNA, the CDR3 is TGTGCCAGGGGCAGCACCTACGAGCAGTACTTC. It translates to CARGSTYEQYF.

V usage is TRBV27 and J usage is TRBJ2-1, with D perhaps matching TRBD2 (5 bases). V dropped 3 bases and J dropped 7 bases, with 16 bases sitting between them. Germline assignment: CDR1 MNHEY and CDR2 SMNVEV (reference sequence). The CDR3 runs 15 residues. The CDR3 is CASSFVSTGWNEQFF. CDR3 coding DNA: TGTGCCAGCAGTTTTGTCTCAACGGGATGGAATGAGCAGTTCTTC.

The chain joins TRBV6-1 to TRBJ1-2; a possible D gene is TRBD1 (6 bases). Germline CDR1 reads MNHNS; CDR2 reads SASEGT. V lost 3 bases and J 7 bases, leaving 21 bases between the germline ends. The CDR3 covers 16 residues. Here the CDR3 DNA reads TGTGCCAGCAGTGATCATGGGGGCAGGGCGCGAGGTGGCTACACCTTC. The encoded protein is CASSDHGGRARGGYTF.

V and J are TRBV19 and TRBJ2-7, with D possibly called TRBD1 or TRBD2 (5 bases each). This CDR3 region has 11 residues. V dropped 5 bases and J dropped 8 bases, with 10 bases sitting between them. Germline CDR1 and CDR2: LNHDA and SQIVND (reference sequence). As DNA, the CDR3 is TGTGCCAGTAGTGAGGGGCCCAAGCAGTACTTC. Its protein product is CASSEGPKQYF.

This chain connects TRBV29-1 to TRBJ1-1; D may be TRBD1 (6 bases). The CDR3 loop spans 13 amino acids. The V gene lost 6 bases and the J gene lost 4 bases, with 15 bases spanning the gap. The germline CDR1 and CDR2 sequences are SQVTM and ANQGSEA. The CDR3 DNA is TGCAGCGTCGTAGGGGGGGGGAGCACTGAAGCTTTCTTT. Translated, it gives CSVVGGGSTEAFF.